The 17 T cell receptor beta chains in this list originate from one sample, sequenced in a study of shared clonotypes between healthy human individuals. TCRdb keeps only in-frame clones here, not all; method: immunoSEQ multiplex PCR. The table has over 1.4 million clones, approximately 97% seen once. Sequencing was performed on naive CD4+ T cells sorted from blood. Documented subset: CD45RA+ positively selected. Receptors were obtained from a man aged 30 to 39 in good health.

This chain connects TRBV18 to TRBJ2-3, with TRBD2 matching over 11 bases. Trimming took 1 base from V and 3 from J; bases not matched to a gene: 3. Germline V gene data show CDR1 as KGHSH and CDR2 as LQKENI. The CDR3 spans 16 residues. The CDR3 nucleotides are TGTGCCAGCTCACCACTGTCTAGCGGGAGGACAGATACGCAGTATTTT. This sequence encodes CASSPLSSGRTDTQYF.

The rearrangement joins TRBV5-4 to TRBJ2-3; perhaps D is TRBD1 or TRBD2 (5 bases each). Per the germline V gene, CDR1 is SGHNT and CDR2 is YYREEE (reference sequence). CDR3 length: 14 residues. Trimming removed 4 bases from V and 4 bases from J, with 13 bases in between. CDR3 DNA sequence: TGTGCCAGCAGCCCCCGGGACCATCCAGATACGCAGTATTTT. This translates into CASSPRDHPDTQYF.

This clone is a singleton in its sample. The chain is built from TRBV9 and TRBJ2-2; D unresolved. Germline lookup yields CDR1 SGDLS and CDR2 YYNGEE. Trimming removed 1 base from V and 3 bases from J, with 7 bases in between. The CDR3 spans 14 residues. CDR3 sequence: CASSVSKDTGELFF. CDR3 bases: TGTGCCAGCAGCGTATCAAAGGACACCGGGGAGCTGTTTTTT.

CDR3 amino acids: CASSPTSGSFYEQYF. In DNA, the CDR3 is TGTGCCAGCAGTCCTACTAGCGGGAGCTTCTACGAGCAGTACTTC. This chain links TRBV7-6 with TRBJ2-7; TRBD2 matches 11 bases. The ends lost 6 bases at V and 3 bases at J; junction bases unmatched: 7. Germline CDR1 reads SGHVS; CDR2 reads FNYEAQ. The CDR3 has 15 residues.

Here the CDR3 DNA reads TGTGCCAGCAGCAAACGAGCCGCTTGGTCCGAGCAGTACTTC. This encodes CASSKRAAWSEQYF. This chain joins TRBV21-1 and TRBJ2-7; the DNA was not compared with TRBD2, the D call given in the table. TRBV21-1 is annotated as a pseudogene. The CDR3 spans 14 residues.

The chain links TRBV11-2 to TRBJ1-3; D ambiguous. V lost 0 bases and J 3 bases, leaving 9 bases between the germline ends. CDR1 is SGHAT and CDR2 is FQNNGV in the germline V gene. The CDR3 length is 15 residues. CDR3 sequence reads: CASSLDTLRGNTIYF. The CDR3 DNA sequence: TGTGCCAGCAGCTTAGACACTTTACGTGGAAACACCATATATTTT.

V and J are TRBV10-3 and TRBJ2-7, with D perhaps assigned TRBD1 or TRBD2 (7 bases each). V lost 10 bases and J 0 bases, leaving 16 bases between the germline ends. This CDR3 has 14 amino acids. Looked up from germline, CDR1 is ENHRY and CDR2 is SYGVKD. Here the CDR3 DNA reads TGTGCCAGCGGACAGGAGCGGGGCTCCTACGAGCAGTACTTC. Translating it yields CASGQERGSYEQYF.

CDR3 loop: CASRNLDREETQYF. In DNA form, the CDR3 reads TGTGCCAGCAGAAACTTAGACAGGGAAGAGACCCAGTACTTC. This rearrangement joins TRBV28 to TRBJ2-5, with 7 positions matching TRBD1. The CDR3 totals 14 residues. The ends lost 6 bases at V and 3 bases at J; junction bases unmatched: 7. The germline V gene encodes CDR1 MDHEN and CDR2 SYDVKM.

The rearrangement links TRBV5-4 to TRBJ1-2; 9 nucleotides align to TRBD1. This CDR3 has 14 residues. The germline gives CDR1 SGHNT, CDR2 YYREEE (reference sequence). After removal of 5 bases from V and 5 bases from J, the junction contained 7 bases not matched to a gene. The CDR3 is CASRDSTGGYGYTF. The CDR3 nucleotides are TGTGCCAGCAGGGATTCGACAGGGGGTTATGGCTACACCTTC.

This chain connects TRBV7-2 to TRBJ2-7; 8 nucleotides line up with TRBD1. CDR1 is SGHTA and CDR2 is FQGNSA in the germline V gene. V lost 1 base and J lost 1; bases outside the gene matches: 3. The CDR3 has 15 amino acids. This chain's CDR3 is CASSLVRDRSYEQYF. The CDR3 coding sequence is TGTGCCAGCAGCTTAGTCCGGGACAGGTCCTACGAGCAGTACTTC.

The gene calls are TRBV9 and TRBJ1-2, with D maybe TRBD1 (6 bases). This CDR3 has 13 amino acids. V lost 3 bases to trimming and J lost 4 bases, with 10 bases between them. Germline CDR1 and CDR2: SGDLS and YYNGEE. CDR3 coding DNA: TGTGCCAGCAGCGACCGGGACATCTATGGCTACACCTTC. It codes for CASSDRDIYGYTF.

This chain uses TRBV5-4 with TRBJ1-1; 9 bases line up with TRBD1. Trimming removed 2 bases from V and 10 bases from J; junction bases left unmatched: 3. Looked up from germline, CDR1 is SGHNT and CDR2 is YYREEE (reference sequence). This CDR3 contains 12 residues. CDR3 in amino acids: CASSLQGASAFF. DNA for the CDR3: TGTGCCAGCAGCTTACAGGGGGCCTCAGCTTTCTTT.

The chain joins TRBV4-1 to TRBJ1-5; perhaps TRBD1 as D (5 bases). From germline, CDR1 is MGHRA and CDR2 YSYEKL. The V end was cut by 3 bases, the J end by 9 bases, with 12 bases between. The CDR3 extends over 13 amino acids. This CDR3 is CASSQHQGGPQHF. The CDR3 DNA reads TGCGCCAGCAGCCAGCACCAGGGAGGGCCCCAGCATTTT.

The V and J genes are TRBV7-9 and TRBJ2-1, with 11 positions matching TRBD1. Trimming at V came to 4 bases and at J to 6 bases, leaving 2 bases not matched to a gene. CDR3 length: 14 residues. The germline V gene encodes CDR1 SEHNR and CDR2 FQNEAQ (reference sequence). CDR3 sequence: CASSYGTGGNEQFF. The CDR3 DNA reads TGTGCCAGCAGCTACGGGACAGGGGGCAATGAGCAGTTCTTC.

The chain has TRBV18 and TRBJ1-1; unclear D gene. The germline V gene encodes CDR1 KGHSH and CDR2 LQKENI. CDR3 length: 14 amino acids. Trimming left V 3 bases short and J 0 bases short, with 8 bases between. CDR3 amino acids: CASSPAGMNTEAFF. CDR3 DNA sequence: TGTGCCAGCTCACCTGCGGGGATGAACACTGAAGCTTTCTTT.

The CDR3 protein is CSGLGGSDTQYF. The CDR3 coding sequence is TGCAGCGGCCTGGGGGGATCAGATACGCAGTATTTT. The genes are TRBV29-1 and TRBJ2-3; D possibly corresponds to TRBD2 (6 bases). Looked up from germline, CDR1 is SQVTM and CDR2 is ANQGSEA. V lost 7 bases, J lost 4 bases, and 12 bases lay in between. CDR3 size: 12 residues.

The chain has TRBV7-8 and TRBJ1-2; 10 positions agree with TRBD1. Trimming at V came to 5 bases and at J to 6 bases, leaving 6 bases not matched to a gene. CDR1 is SGHVS and CDR2 is FQNEAQ in the germline V gene. The CDR3 loop spans 14 amino acids. CDR3 nucleotides: TGTGCCAGCAGCCGGGACAGGGGTTCCGATGGCTACACCTTC. The encoded protein is CASSRDRGSDGYTF.